This T cell receptor (beta chain) was found in a study of OX40 agonist ivuxolimab in advanced cancers. Study in general: Participants, around 80% male, averaged roughly 60 years of age, ranging from about 23 to 85.

Using immunoSEQ multiplex PCR, the repertoire was profiled, and TCRdb retains in-frame clones only, with some absent. Among fewer than 90,000 clones listed, about nine tenths were seen once. Material: CD4+ or CD8+ T cells sorted from blood, obtained in a trial of the OX40 agonist ivuxolimab. The TCR sequence derives from an adult with an advanced solid tumor such as melanoma, head and neck, liver or kidney cancer.

DNA of the CDR3: TGTGCCAGCCGAGCCTACAATGAGCAGTTCTTC. Its protein product is CASRAYNEQFF. The chain couples TRBV2 to TRBJ2-1; D is uncertain. The V end was cut by 8 bases, the J end by 2 bases, with 4 bases between. The germline V gene has CDR1 SNHLY and CDR2 FYNNEI. The CDR3 runs to 11 residues.